This TCR beta chain was sequenced during a study of cytomegalovirus exposure and HLA in healthy donors. PCR involved 60 Vbeta and 13 Jbeta primers. This table comes from immunoSEQ multiplex PCR, and its TCRdb copy is limited to in-frame clones, with some not included. The repertoire has about 73,000 clones, 65% to 70% of them found once; the top ten carry 5.5% to 8%. V lost 3 bases and J lost 8, with 5 bases in between. The germline V gene encodes CDR1 MNHEY and CDR2 SMNVEV (reference sequence). The CDR3 covers 12 residues. Sequencing was done on a sample of PBMCs. The genes are TRBV27 and TRBJ1-6; D unresolved. This clonotype was obtained from a woman aged 45 to 65 in good health and CMV-seropositive. The CDR3 DNA reads TGTGCCAGCAGTTTTTTCGATTCACCCCTCCACTTT. This gives the protein CASSFFDSPLHF.